These 21 T cell receptor beta chains came from one sample sequenced in a study of lymphopenia after photon versus proton radiotherapy. Sequenced by immunoSEQ multiplex PCR; TCRdb stores in-frame clones only, minus some. The sample has approximately 91,000 clones, 65% to 85% seen once. The source material was peripheral blood, sampled from a patient treated with proton-based radiotherapy. Receptors originate from a man aged 60-69 years with pancreatic cancer.

The chain joins TRBV6-6 to TRBJ1-2; 8 nucleotides line up with TRBD1. This CDR3 is 13 amino acids long. Germline lookup yields CDR1 MNHNY and CDR2 SVGAGI (reference sequence). V gave up 10 bases and J gave up 4 bases; unmatched junction bases: 8. The DNA of the CDR3 is TGTGCCACCAAGACAGGGGTTATCTATGGCTACACCTTC. Translation: CATKTGVIYGYTF.

This chain connects TRBV5-6 to TRBJ1-5; D is perhaps TRBD1 (5 bases). The CDR3 is made up of 17 amino acids. Trimming took 3 bases from V and 7 from J, leaving 23 bases between them. Per germline, CDR1 SGHDT and CDR2 YYEEEE. CDR3 bases: TGTGCCAGCAGCTCGGGGTGGGGGAGTGTTTCTGGGCAGCCCCAGCATTTT. It encodes CASSSGWGSVSGQPQHF.

The chain combines TRBV30 with TRBJ2-7, with D hard to call. The CDR3 runs to 11 residues. Looked up from germline, CDR1 is GTSNPN and CDR2 is SVGIG (reference sequence). V lost 1 base and J 4 bases, leaving 5 bases between the germline ends. CDR3 bases: TGTGCCTGGAGTGGAAAGTACGAGCAGTACTTC. As protein: CAWSGKYEQYF. The full variable domain, in which reference TRBV30 and TRBJ2-7 provide the parts outside the CDR3, is SQTIHQWPATLVQPVGSPLSLECTVEGTSNPNLYWYRQAAGRGLQLLFYSVGIGQISSEVPQNLSASRPQDRQFILSSKKLLLSDSGFYLCAWSGKYEQYFGPGTRLTVT.

The V and J genes are TRBV6-5 and TRBJ2-7; D is ambiguous. Germline V lookup: CDR1 MNHEY, CDR2 SVGAGI. Trimming took off 1 base at V and 7 bases at J, with 8 bases between the two ends. The CDR3 length is 12 residues. The CDR3: CASSYYGREQYF. In DNA, the CDR3 is TGTGCCAGCAGTTACTACGGTCGGGAGCAGTACTTC.

This clone appeared a single time. This rearrangement joins TRBV5-5 to TRBJ2-5, with D hard to call. Germline CDR1 reads SGHKS; CDR2 reads YYEKEE (reference sequence). V lost 2 bases and J 5 bases, leaving 10 bases between the germline ends. This CDR3 region has 13 residues. The CDR3 DNA sequence: TGTGCCAGCAGCTTTTCTAGGTTTGAGACCCAGTACTTC. Its translation is CASSFSRFETQYF.

This chain links TRBV7-9 with TRBJ2-3; 11 bases map to TRBD1. CDR1 and CDR2 from the germline V gene are SEHNR and FQNEAQ (reference sequence). The CDR3 sequence is 16 residues long. V lost 4 bases and J lost 5; bases outside the gene matches: 8. In DNA, the CDR3 is TGTGCCAGCAGCTCATCGGACAGGGGGCATCGAGATACGCAGTATTTT. It yields the protein CASSSSDRGHRDTQYF.

In its sample, this clone was seen once. The V and J genes are TRBV6-5 and TRBJ1-4; D perhaps matches TRBD1 (6 bases). The germline gives CDR1 MNHEY, CDR2 SVGAGI. Deletions cut 6 bases from V and 8 bases from J, with 7 bases between. The CDR3 consists of 11 residues. For the CDR3, the DNA is TGTGCCAGCAGAACAGGGGAAAAACTGTTTTTT. Residues: CASRTGEKLFF.

The V gene is TRBV28, the J gene TRBJ1-1, with a possible D match to TRBD1 (6 bases). Trimming took off 0 bases at V and 10 bases at J, with 15 bases between the two ends. CDR3 size: 14 residues. CDR1 and CDR2 from the germline V gene are MDHEN and SYDVKM. The CDR3 reads CASSLWGGLLGAFF. In nucleotides, the CDR3 is TGTGCCAGCAGTTTATGGGGGGGCCTCCTCGGAGCTTTCTTT.

This chain joins TRBV13 and TRBJ2-3, with 8 bases lining up with TRBD2. From germline, CDR1 is PRHDT and CDR2 FYEKMQ (reference sequence). The ends lost 5 bases at V and 4 bases at J; junction bases unmatched: 8. The CDR3 spans 15 residues. The CDR3 protein is CASSATGGGSDTQYF. The CDR3 nucleotides are TGTGCCAGCAGCGCCACGGGAGGGGGATCAGATACGCAGTATTTT. Full variable domain (missing parts from reference TRBV13 and TRBJ2-3): AAGVIQSPRHLIKEKRETATLKCYPIPRHDTVYWYQQGPGQDPQFLISFYEKMQSDKGSIPDRFSAQQFSDYHSELNMSSLELGDSALYFCASSATGGGSDTQYFGPGTRLTVL.

The chain joins TRBV5-5 to TRBJ2-1; D remains ambiguous. The CDR3 runs to 14 residues. V dropped 2 bases and J dropped 7 bases, with 13 bases sitting between them. CDR1 and CDR2 from the germline V gene are SGHKS and YYEKEE (reference sequence). CDR3 amino acids: CASSLVVGKNEQFF. In nucleotides, the CDR3 is TGTGCCAGCAGCTTAGTTGTCGGTAAAAATGAGCAGTTCTTC.

V and J are TRBV7-2 and TRBJ2-1, with TRBD2 identical over 12 bases. Germline V lookup: CDR1 SGHTA, CDR2 FQGNSA. J gave up 4 bases and V 4 bases, and 8 bases lay outside the gene matches. The CDR3 runs 17 residues. The CDR3 loop reads CASSSRRTSGKYNEQFF. CDR3 nucleotide sequence: TGTGCCAGCAGCTCTCGGCGGACTAGCGGGAAGTACAATGAGCAGTTCTTC.

This chain links TRBV30 with TRBJ2-3; the D gene is possibly TRBD2 (6 bases). The V gene lost 2 bases and the J gene lost 3 bases, with 12 bases spanning the gap. This CDR3 comprises 14 residues. Germline V CDR1 and CDR2: GTSNPN, SVGIG (reference sequence). The DNA for the CDR3 is TGTGCCTGGAGTCCCACGCGGGGAACAGATACGCAGTATTTT. This encodes CAWSPTRGTDTQYF.

This clone has just one count. The chain links TRBV21-1 to TRBJ1-1; TRBD1 is the table's D call and was not checked against the DNA. TRBV21-1 is a pseudogene segment. This CDR3 is built from 14 residues. CDR3: CASDSRGHSTEAFF. For the CDR3, the DNA is TGTGCCAGCGACTCCAGGGGGCATTCCACTGAAGCTTTCTTT.

The chain combines TRBV29-1 with TRBJ2-1; D gene unclear. Per germline, CDR1 SQVTM and CDR2 ANQGSEA. V lost 5 bases to trimming and J lost 0 bases, with 5 bases between them. The CDR3 consists of 12 residues. The CDR3 loop reads CSVLSSYNEQFF. The CDR3 DNA sequence: TGCAGCGTTCTTTCCTCCTACAATGAGCAGTTCTTC.

The V gene is TRBV28, the J gene TRBJ2-3; D is possibly TRBD2 (5 bases). V lost 5 bases, J lost 1 base, and 13 bases lay in between. The germline gives CDR1 MDHEN, CDR2 SYDVKM. The CDR3 has 15 amino acids. CDR3 in DNA: TGTGCCAGCAGTCCCGGACTCCCCCGCACAGATACGCAGTATTTT. This codes for CASSPGLPRTDTQYF.

V is TRBV6-5 and J is TRBJ1-4; TRBD1 matches 8 bases. This CDR3 is built from 15 residues. Germline values: CDR1 MNHEY, CDR2 SVGAGI. V was clipped by 5 bases and J by 7 bases; unmatched bases: 9. CDR3 coding DNA: TGTGCCAGCAGTGTCCAGGGGGCGCGGAGTGAAAAACTGTTTTTT. This codes for CASSVQGARSEKLFF.

CDR3 protein: CASSSGQGVYEQYF. Here the CDR3 DNA reads TGTGCCAGCAGTTCGGGACAGGGGGTCTACGAGCAGTACTTC. This sequence joins TRBV6-6 and TRBJ2-7; TRBD1 matches at 11 bases. V was clipped by 4 bases and J by 3 bases; unmatched bases: 2. The CDR3 sequence is 14 residues long. Germline loops: CDR1 MNHNY, CDR2 SVGAGI (reference sequence).

V and J are TRBV27 and TRBJ2-7; 9 positions match TRBD2. After removal of 1 base from V and 0 bases from J, the junction contained 19 bases not matched to a gene. There are 21 residues in the CDR3. Per the germline V gene, CDR1 is MNHEY and CDR2 is SMNVEV (reference sequence). CDR3 region: CASSLLRRGLRLAGYSYEQYF. In nucleotides, the CDR3 is TGTGCCAGCAGTTTATTAAGGAGGGGGTTGAGGCTAGCGGGATACTCCTACGAGCAGTACTTC.

This clone was seen once. The rearrangement links TRBV7-9 to TRBJ2-3; TRBD2 matches 11 bases. The CDR3 totals 17 residues. The junction had 11 bases not matched to a gene; V was cut back by 5 bases and J by 4 bases. Germline V CDR1 and CDR2: SEHNR, FQNEAQ (reference sequence). CDR3 bases: TGTGCCAGCAGCCCCGGGTTAGCGGGAGGGCCTGCAGATACGCAGTATTTT. This codes for CASSPGLAGGPADTQYF.

In its sample, this clone was seen a few times. The chain recombines TRBV27 with TRBJ2-1; D remains ambiguous. V dropped 0 bases and J dropped 0 bases, with 9 bases sitting between them. The CDR3 length is 16 residues. Germline V lookup: CDR1 MNHEY, CDR2 SMNVEV (reference sequence). CDR3 region: CASSLSFTSSYNEQFF. CDR3 coding DNA: TGTGCCAGCAGTTTATCGTTCACGAGCTCCTACAATGAGCAGTTCTTC.

The gene calls are TRBV15 and TRBJ2-4; the D is unclear. The germline V gene has CDR1 LNHNV and CDR2 YYDKDF (reference sequence). The CDR3 extends over 15 amino acids. V lost 7 bases, J lost 0 bases, and 13 bases lay in between. The CDR3 spells CATNRHCVAKNIQYF. The CDR3 DNA is TGTGCCACCAACCGACACTGTGTAGCCAAAAACATTCAGTACTTC.